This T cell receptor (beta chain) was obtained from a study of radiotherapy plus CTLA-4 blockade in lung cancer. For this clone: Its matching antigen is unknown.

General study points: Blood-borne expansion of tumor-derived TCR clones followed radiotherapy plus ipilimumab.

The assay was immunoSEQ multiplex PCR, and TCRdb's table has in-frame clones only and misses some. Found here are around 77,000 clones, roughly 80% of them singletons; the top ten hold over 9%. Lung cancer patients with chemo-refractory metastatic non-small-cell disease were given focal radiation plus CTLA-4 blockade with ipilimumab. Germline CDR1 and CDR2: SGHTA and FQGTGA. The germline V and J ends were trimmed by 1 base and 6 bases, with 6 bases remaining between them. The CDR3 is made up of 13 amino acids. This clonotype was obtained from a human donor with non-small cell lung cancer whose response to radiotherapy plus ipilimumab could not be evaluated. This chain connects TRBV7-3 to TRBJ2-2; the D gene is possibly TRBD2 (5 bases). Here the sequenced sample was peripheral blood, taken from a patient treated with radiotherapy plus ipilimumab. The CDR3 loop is CASSLRESGELFF. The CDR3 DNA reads TGTGCCAGCAGCTTAAGGGAGTCCGGGGAGCTGTTTTTT.